This T cell receptor (beta chain) was observed in a study of beta chain features in type 1 diabetes. Overall study findings and caveats: Overrepresentation of cells with high TCR expression could result from cDNA sequencing. TCRB CDR3s were moderately but significantly shorter in Type 1 diabetes patients in all four CD4+ subsets.

This CDR3 contains 13 residues. The germline gives CDR1 SQVTM, CDR2 ANQGSEA. Germline trimming cut 6 bases from V and 1 base from J; bases unmatched to any gene: 5. Expressed TCRB transcripts were sequenced because the entire RNA isolate underwent reverse transcription. The data were produced by immunoSEQ multiplex PCR, yet TCRdb's version contains in-frame clones alone and is incomplete. The table lists some 240,000 clones, about a tenth of them singletons. There was one heparinised blood draw per donor, averaging around 0.11 L. To note about this clone: Its target is unknown. Other DNA variants within this sample encode the same CDR3.

The sequenced sample consisted of central memory CD4+ T cells from blood. V and J are TRBV29-1 and TRBJ1-1, with 7 bases aligning to TRBD1. The receptor was derived from a man in his late teens or twenties in good health. CDR3 residues: CSVRTGGNTEAFF. As DNA, the CDR3 is TGCAGCGTCCGGACAGGAGGGAACACTGAAGCTTTCTTT. The variable domain in full, completed from reference TRBV29-1 and TRBJ1-1, reads SAVISQKPSRDICQRGTSLTIQCQVDSQVTMMFWYRQQPGQSLTLIATANQGSEATYESGFVIDKFPISRPNLTFSTLTVSNMSPEDSSIYLCSVRTGGNTEAFFGQGTRLTVV.